The source of this T cell receptor beta chain is a study of cytomegalovirus exposure and HLA in healthy donors. At the level of the study: About 80 million unique TCRs, all from HLA-typed donors, were included in an early release of the data.

Overall study results and limits: In vitro data verified a few CMV-associated chains as specific for CMV antigens.

As to this clone: What it binds is not known.

Primers for the PCR totalled 60 Vbeta and 13 Jbeta. Authors' processing steps: As a later analysis found, there were around 86 million unique TCR beta chains, of which approximately 10 million were shared. Generated by immunoSEQ multiplex PCR, the TCRdb table keeps only in-frame clones and is missing some. D and trimming come from the DNA, and the V and J calls and clone size come from that table. Of roughly 150,000 clones in the sample, roughly 76% were seen once. The sequenced sample consisted of PBMCs. This clonotype originated in a female donor in good health and CMV-seronegative.

This CDR3 reads CASSLTVEGFLYEQYF. The CDR3 nucleotides are TGTGCCAGCAGCCTTACGGTGGAGGGGTTTTTGTACGAGCAGTACTTC. The chain links TRBV27 to TRBJ2-7, with D tentatively TRBD2 (6 bases). The germline V and J ends were trimmed by 6 bases and 4 bases, with 22 bases remaining between them. CDR3 length: 16 residues. Germline V gene data show CDR1 as MNHEY and CDR2 as SMNVEV (reference sequence).